The present T cell receptor (beta chain) was sequenced within a study of shared clonotypes between healthy human individuals. About this clone itself: Its antigen is not identified.

The table came from immunoSEQ multiplex PCR; TCRdb's copy has only in-frame clones and leaves some out. The sample consists of about 2,100,000 clones, about 93% of them appearing once. Naive CD8 cells, CD45RO-negative and positively selected for CCR7, excluded terminally differentiated effector memory CD45RA+ cells. Caucasian adults living in Nashville, Tennessee, provided all samples. Study-level points and caveats: Sampling was confined to blood; repertoires within tissues likely differ. Though the depth was large, rarefaction showed that sorted-subset sequencing was incomplete.

This TCR was sampled from a man aged 18-30 years in good health. Some clones in this sample may be carry-over from other donors' samples. Sample: naive CD8+ T cells from PBMCs.

The CDR3 DNA reads as TGTGCCACCACCGACAGGGACCAAGAGACCCAGTACTTC. This encodes CATTDRDQETQYF. The rearrangement joins TRBV28 to TRBJ2-5; 7 nucleotides agree with TRBD1. CDR1 and CDR2 (germline): MDHEN, SYDVKM. Unmatched junction bases numbered 5, after V lost 10 bases and J lost 0 bases. This CDR3 spans 13 amino acids.